The present TCR beta chain was sequenced within a study of yellow fever vaccine responses in identical twins. This CDR3 has 14 residues. The germline V gene encodes CDR1 DFQATT and CDR2 SNEGSKA (reference sequence). V lost 4 bases to trimming and J lost 0 bases, with 13 bases between them. In regard to this clonotype: As yet, its antigen is unknown.

MiXCR was run by TCRdb on the RT-PCR reads, yielding one entry per CDR3 protein. The sample contains some 35,000 distinct CDR3 sequences, about 61% of which appear only once. Study-wide results and limits: Vaccine-induced T cell responses in twins were reportedly observed to appear partly convergent, partly personalized.

The chain carries TRBV20-1 and TRBJ2-7, with unresolved D. Sample: T cells from blood (PBMCs), unsorted or a sorted subset (not recorded which), taken before or after yellow fever vaccination (not recorded which). This sequence originates from a woman younger than 35 who received the yellow fever vaccine. The CDR3 region is CSAKEEQSSYEQYV. The DNA for the CDR3 is TGCAGTGCTAAAGAGGAGCAGAGCTCCTACGAGCAGTACGTC.